These 21 T cell receptor beta chains were all obtained from the same sample, sequenced in a study of blood T cell repertoires in COVID-19. The protocol was immunoSEQ multiplex PCR, while the TCRdb copy is restricted to in-frame clones and leaves out a portion. The sample gives about 210,000 clones, 84% of which show up once; about 8.3% is in the top ten. Sequenced material: peripheral blood. The source of these receptors is a woman older than 75 with COVID-19, enrolled during active disease.

The chain uses TRBV7-3 and TRBJ2-1; 7 positions agree with TRBD2. The length of the CDR3 is 15 residues. The germline V gene has CDR1 SGHTA and CDR2 FQGTGA. The V segment lost 3 bases and the J segment 3 bases; nucleotides outside the gene matches: 5. The CDR3 coding sequence is TGTGCCAGCAGCTTCGGCGGGGGATTCTACAATGAGCAGTTCTTC. This translates into CASSFGGGFYNEQFF.

The chain joins TRBV2 to TRBJ1-2; D uncertain. V lost 8 bases, J lost 10 bases, and 17 bases lay in between. The CDR3 is made up of 12 amino acids. Per germline, CDR1 SNHLY and CDR2 FYNNEI. The CDR3 DNA follows: TGTGCCAGCGGTGGGCAGCCCCAGGACTACACCTTC. Translated: CASGGQPQDYTF.

This clone was counted ten times or more. J is TRBJ1-1 and V is TRBV7-9; TRBD1 aligns across 12 bases. The ends lost 7 bases at V and 3 bases at J; junction bases unmatched: 3. CDR3 length equals 14 residues. The V gene's germline CDR1 is SEHNR and CDR2 FQNEAQ (reference sequence). The CDR3 spells CASTGTGGYTEAFF. CDR3 coding DNA: TGTGCCAGCACGGGGACAGGGGGCTACACTGAAGCTTTCTTT. Full variable domain (rest looked up from reference TRBV7-9 and TRBJ1-1): DTGVSQNPRHKITKRGQNVTFRCDPISEHNRLYWYRQTLGQGPEFLTYFQNEAQLEKSRLLSDRFSAERPKGSFSTLEIQRTEQGDSAMYLCASTGTGGYTEAFFGQGTRLTVV.

The chain uses TRBV19 and TRBJ2-5, with D maybe TRBD2 (6 bases). V lost 8 bases and J lost 5, with 18 bases in between. The CDR3 consists of 14 residues. Per germline, CDR1 LNHDA and CDR2 SQIVND (reference sequence). The CDR3 loop is CASSAYSGVETQYF. The DNA of the CDR3 is TGTGCCAGTTCCGCCTATTCGGGAGTTGAGACCCAGTACTTC. Full variable domain (rest looked up from reference TRBV19 and TRBJ2-5): DGGITQSPKYLFRKEGQNVTLSCEQNLNHDAMYWYRQDPGQGLRLIYYSQIVNDFQKGDIAEGYSVSREKKESFPLTVTSAQKNPTAFYLCASSAYSGVETQYFGPGTRLLVL.

The V gene is TRBV6-2 or TRBV6-3, the J gene TRBJ2-7; D call uncertain. V lost 2 bases, J lost 3 bases, and 14 bases lay in between. CDR3 size: 15 residues. Germline assignment: CDR1 MNHEY and CDR2 SVGEGT. CDR3 in amino acids: CASSYSLTIRYEQYF. The CDR3 nucleotides read TGTGCCAGCAGTTACAGCCTAACGATCCGCTACGAGCAGTACTTC.

V is TRBV29-1 and J is TRBJ1-1, with 7 bases matching TRBD1. The CDR3 is 19 residues long. Germline V lookup: CDR1 SQVTM, CDR2 ANQGSEA. Trimming cost V 6 bases and J 3 bases; bases outside gene matches: 25. CDR3 in amino acids: CSVTTPQGRAWVVDTEAFF. For the CDR3, the DNA is TGCAGCGTCACCACGCCACAGGGGCGCGCTTGGGTAGTCGACACTGAAGCTTTCTTT.

This clone was seen only a few times. The chain carries TRBV6-5 and TRBJ2-7, with 10 bases aligning to TRBD2. The germline V gene encodes CDR1 MNHEY and CDR2 SVGAGI. The ends lost 4 bases at V and 7 bases at J; junction bases unmatched: 4. The CDR3 runs to 13 residues. The CDR3 nucleotides are TGTGCCAGCAGTTCGCCGGGACTAGCGGAGCAGTACTTC. Its protein is CASSSPGLAEQYF.

This clone appeared a few times. The chain links TRBV10-1 to TRBJ1-5; D ambiguous. There are 16 residues in the CDR3. Germline V gene sequence: CDR1 WNHNN, CDR2 SYGVQD (reference sequence). V was clipped by 0 bases and J by 0 bases, with 9 bases between them. This CDR3 reads CASSESNSYSNQPQHF. DNA for the CDR3: TGCGCCAGCAGTGAGTCTAATTCGTATAGCAATCAGCCCCAGCATTTT.

The chain couples TRBV2 to TRBJ2-3; 7 nucleotides align to TRBD2. The junction had 4 bases not matched to a gene; V was cut back by 6 bases and J by 4 bases. CDR3 size: 13 residues. Germline V CDR1 and CDR2: SNHLY, FYNNEI. CDR3 sequence: CASRTSFSDTQYF. CDR3 DNA: TGTGCCAGCAGGACTAGCTTTTCAGATACGCAGTATTTT.

The chain carries TRBV20-1 and TRBJ2-2; 7 bases agree with TRBD2. The CDR3 is 15 residues long. Looked up from germline, CDR1 is DFQATT and CDR2 is SNEGSKA (reference sequence). V was pared by 3 bases and J by 0 bases, with 4 bases of the junction left unmatched. The CDR3 here is CSASKAGANTGELFF. CDR3 sequence (DNA): TGCAGTGCTAGTAAGGCGGGAGCGAACACCGGGGAGCTGTTTTTT.

The chain recombines TRBV10-1 with TRBJ1-2, with TRBD1 identical over 7 bases. Trimming cost V 3 bases and J 0 bases; bases outside gene matches: 7. This CDR3 is built from 16 residues. Germline V gene lookup returns CDR1 WNHNN and CDR2 SYGVQD (reference sequence). The CDR3 here is CASSEETGTANYGYTF. The CDR3 DNA reads as TGCGCCAGCAGTGAAGAAACCGGGACAGCTAACTATGGCTACACCTTC.

The chain employs TRBV3-1 (or the pseudogene TRBV3-2) and TRBJ1-1; D remains ambiguous. Trimming left V 3 bases short and J 4 bases short, with 9 bases between. The CDR3 has 13 amino acids. Germline V gives CDR1 LGHDT, CDR2 YNNKEL (reference sequence). This CDR3 reads CASSQRHLTEAFF. In DNA, the CDR3 is TGTGCCAGCAGCCAGAGACACCTCACTGAAGCTTTCTTT.

V is TRBV18 and J is TRBJ1-2, with D unclear. Trimming removed 2 bases from V and 4 bases from J, with 14 bases in between. The CDR3 is 15 residues long. The germline gives CDR1 KGHSH, CDR2 LQKENI. The chain's CDR3 is CASSPDAGGGYGYTF. CDR3 DNA: TGTGCCAGCTCACCAGATGCGGGAGGAGGCTATGGCTACACCTTC.

The rearrangement links TRBV3-1 (or the pseudogene TRBV3-2) to TRBJ1-1; 10 bases are a match to TRBD1. The CDR3 consists of 14 residues. Germline assignment: CDR1 LGHDT and CDR2 YNNKEL (reference sequence). V shed 4 bases, J shed 6 bases, and the junction held 5 bases outside the gene matches. CDR3 in amino acids: CASSPRGQGAEAFF. The CDR3 DNA reads as TGTGCCAGCAGCCCCCGCGGACAGGGGGCTGAAGCTTTCTTT.

The chain uses TRBV5-6 and TRBJ2-7, with a weak D call TRBD2 (6 bases). The CDR3 length is 15 residues. Trimming took 4 bases from V and 3 from J, leaving 17 bases between them. Germline-derived CDR1 and CDR2 are SGHDT and YYEEEE. CDR3: CASSVPGLIRYEQYF. The CDR3 region has the DNA TGTGCCAGCAGCGTGCCAGGACTAATCCGCTACGAGCAGTACTTC.

The chain combines TRBV4-1 with TRBJ1-4; D perhaps matches TRBD1 (6 bases). The CDR3 has 15 amino acids. Trimming pared 4 bases from V and 5 bases from J, leaving 14 bases between. CDR1 MGHRA and CDR2 YSYEKL come from the germline V gene. The CDR3 nucleotides read TGCGCCAGCAGCCGAACCGGGGGGACAAATGAAAAACTGTTTTTT. Translating gives CASSRTGGTNEKLFF.

The chain recombines TRBV7-9 with TRBJ1-1; D unclear. Germline V lookup: CDR1 SEHNR, CDR2 FQNEAQ (reference sequence). Trimming took off 2 bases at V and 6 bases at J, with 4 bases between the two ends. The CDR3 covers 11 residues. DNA for the CDR3: TGTGCCAGCAGCTTATCCGCTGAAGCTTTCTTT. Amino acids: CASSLSAEAFF.

The chain couples TRBV15 to TRBJ1-1, with a possible D match to TRBD1 (5 bases). This CDR3 has 14 residues. The germline V gene encodes CDR1 LNHNV and CDR2 YYDKDF (reference sequence). Between the trimmed V and J ends, which lost 5 bases and 5 bases, there was a span of 15 bases. The CDR3 loop is CATSPGGVRTEAFF. The CDR3 DNA reads as TGTGCCACCAGCCCTGGGGGGGTAAGGACTGAAGCTTTCTTT.

The CDR3 DNA is TGTGCCAGCAGCTTATATTTGTCTGAGGAGCAGTTCTTC. Residues: CASSLYLSEEQFF. The chain recombines TRBV11-1 with TRBJ2-1; D gene unclear. The CDR3 consists of 13 residues. The V gene's germline CDR1 is SGHAT and CDR2 FQDESV (reference sequence). V lost 2 bases, J lost 10 bases, and 12 bases lay in between.

This clone was seen a single time. V gene TRBV29-1 combines with J gene TRBJ2-7; a weak D match, TRBD1 (6 bases). Trimming shortened V by 3 bases and J by 2 bases, and 14 bases separated the two germline ends. Germline V gene data show CDR1 as SQVTM and CDR2 as ANQGSEA. CDR3 length equals 14 residues. CDR3 DNA sequence: TGCAGCGTTGACGCCGAGGACAGCCCCTACGAGCAGTACTTC. Its translation: CSVDAEDSPYEQYF.

The chain combines TRBV5-1 with TRBJ1-2; D is uncertain. The CDR3 is 13 amino acids. The germline V gene has CDR1 SGHRS and CDR2 YFSETQ. Trimming cost V 2 bases and J 4 bases, with 9 bases left between them. The CDR3 bases are TGCGCCAGCAGCTTCGAGGGATCCTATGGCTACACCTTC. Translation: CASSFEGSYGYTF. Filled out from reference TRBV5-1 and TRBJ1-2, the complete variable domain reads KAGVTQTPRYLIKTRGQQVTLSCSPISGHRSVSWYQQTPGQGLQFLFEYFSETQRNKGNFPGRFSGRQFSNSRSEMNVSTLELGDSALYLCASSFEGSYGYTFGSGTRLTVV.